Below, 3 T cell receptor beta chains from the same sample are listed, as sequenced in a study of shared clonotypes between healthy human individuals. Assay: immunoSEQ multiplex PCR; the TCRdb copy retains only in-frame clones and omits some. The sample gives roughly 1,000,000 clones, about 80% of which show up once; 0.6% to 0.75% is in the top ten. Input material: memory CD4+ T cells from PBMCs. Subset in this sample: CD45RA-negative fraction. The receptor set was obtained from a man between 18 and 35 years old in good health. Some clones in this sample may be carry-over from other donors' samples.

V and J are TRBV11-1 and TRBJ2-3; the D is unclear. The CDR3 consists of 15 residues. Trimming stripped 2 bases from V and 1 base from J, with 10 bases between. CDR1 and CDR2 from the germline V gene are SGHAT and FQDESV (reference sequence). The CDR3 spells CASSLTPPGTDTQYF. The CDR3 bases are TGTGCCAGCAGCTTAACCCCCCCCGGCACAGATACGCAGTATTTT.

The J gene is TRBJ1-2, the V gene TRBV19, with 8 nucleotides matching TRBD1. This CDR3 contains 15 residues. Germline CDR1 LNHDA, CDR2 SQIVND (reference sequence). V lost 6 bases, J lost 8 bases, and 14 bases stayed unmatched. CDR3 sequence reads: CASRGFEGDRTGYTF. The CDR3 DNA sequence: TGTGCCAGTAGGGGATTCGAGGGGGACAGGACCGGCTACACCTTC.

The chain has TRBV28 and TRBJ1-1; D remains ambiguous. Germline V lookup: CDR1 MDHEN, CDR2 SYDVKM. V gave up 8 bases and J gave up 1 base, with 17 bases separating them. The length of the CDR3 is 15 residues. The DNA of the CDR3 is TGTGCCAGCTACCAGGTGGGAACTCGGAACACTGAAGCTTTCTTT. Translating gives CASYQVGTRNTEAFF. Drawing the rest from reference TRBV28 and TRBJ1-1, the complete variable domain is DVKVTQSSRYLVKRTGEKVFLECVQDMDHENMFWYRQDPGLGLRLIYFSYDVKMKEKGDIPEGYSVSREKKERFSLILESASTNQTSMYLCASYQVGTRNTEAFFGQGTRLTVV.